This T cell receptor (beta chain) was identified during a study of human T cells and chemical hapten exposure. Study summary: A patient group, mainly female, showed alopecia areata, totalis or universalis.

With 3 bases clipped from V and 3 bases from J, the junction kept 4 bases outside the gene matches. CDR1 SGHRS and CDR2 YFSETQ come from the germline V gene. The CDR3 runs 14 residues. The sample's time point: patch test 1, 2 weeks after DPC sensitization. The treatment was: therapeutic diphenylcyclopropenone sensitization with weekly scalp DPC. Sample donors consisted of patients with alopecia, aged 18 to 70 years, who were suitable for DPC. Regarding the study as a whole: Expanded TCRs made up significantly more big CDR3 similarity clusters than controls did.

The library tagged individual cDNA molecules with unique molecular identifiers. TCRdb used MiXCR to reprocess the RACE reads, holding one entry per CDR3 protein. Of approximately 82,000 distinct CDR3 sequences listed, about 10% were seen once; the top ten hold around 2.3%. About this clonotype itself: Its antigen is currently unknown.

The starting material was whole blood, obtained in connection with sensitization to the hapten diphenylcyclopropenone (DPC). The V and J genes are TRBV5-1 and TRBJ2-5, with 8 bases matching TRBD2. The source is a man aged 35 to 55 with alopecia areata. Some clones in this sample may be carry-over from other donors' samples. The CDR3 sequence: CASSSWREEETQYF. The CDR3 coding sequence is TGCGCCAGCAGCTCCTGGCGGGAGGAAGAGACCCAGTACTTC.